These T cell receptor beta chains were read from a single sample in a study of T cell responses to AZD1222 COVID-19 vaccine. This table comes from immunoSEQ multiplex PCR, and its TCRdb copy is limited to in-frame clones, with some not included. Of around 120,000 clones in the sample, 80% to 95% are singletons; the top ten hold 1.2%. The input for sequencing was peripheral blood, taken on day 0 of AZD1222 vaccination. These receptors were taken from an adult in good health. Each CDR3 is given with its conserved first and last residue. Fields, in order: V gene, J gene, D gene, clone size, CDR3 protein, CDR3 DNA. D genes are given only for firm matches. A row's size may be missing; if present it is once, few, many or a size class.

TRBV28	TRBJ1-2	.	.	CASSLFYSRTGINYGYTF	TGTGCCAGCAGTTTATTCTATTCCAGGACGGGCATTAACTATGGCTACACCTTC
TRBV19	TRBJ1-2	.	.	CASSIRGFFWTF	TGTGCCAGTAGTATCCGGGGTTTCTTTTGGACCTTC
TRBV10-3	TRBJ2-3	TRBD1	.	CATAKTTGGTDTQYF	TGTGCCACCGCCAAAACGACAGGGGGGACAGATACGCAGTATTTT
TRBV6-4	TRBJ2-3	.	.	CASSDSRDTDTQYF	TGTGCCAGCAGTGACTCTAGAGACACAGATACGCAGTATTTT
TRBV11-2	TRBJ1-1	.	.	CASSSTLGTEAFF	TGTGCCAGCAGCTCAACCCTAGGGACTGAAGCTTTCTTT
TRBV7-2	TRBJ2-7	.	.	CASSLYETRGNYEQYF	TGTGCCAGCAGCTTGTATGAGACTAGGGGCAATTACGAGCAGTACTTC
TRBV2	TRBJ2-1	TRBD2	.	CASSSRLAASYNEQFF	TGTGCCAGCAGTTCTAGACTAGCGGCCTCCTACAATGAGCAGTTCTTC
TRBV6-5	TRBJ2-1	TRBD1	few	CASRRDRVNEQFF	TGTGCCAGCAGACGGGACAGGGTCAATGAGCAGTTCTTC
TRBV20-1	TRBJ1-2	.	.	CSGGDYGYTF	TGCAGTGGGGGAGACTATGGCTACACCTTC
TRBV29-1	TRBJ2-3	TRBD1	.	CSAGTGDTDTQYF	TGCAGCGCCGGGACAGGGGACACAGATACGCAGTATTTT
TRBV4-2	TRBJ2-1	.	.	CASSQDLGPRGQFF	TGTGCCAGCAGCCAAGATTTGGGACCTAGGGGGCAGTTCTTC
TRBV7-2	TRBJ2-1	.	.	CASSPRARGGNEQFF	TGTGCCAGCAGCCCCAGGGCCAGGGGAGGTAATGAGCAGTTCTTC
TRBV28	TRBJ2-5	TRBD1	.	CASSLFGQEQETQYF	TGTGCCAGCAGTTTATTCGGACAGGAACAAGAGACCCAGTACTTC
TRBV11-2	TRBJ1-2	.	.	CASRGPPAGPGSGYTF	TGTGCCAGCAGAGGCCCCCCGGCAGGCCCGGGTAGTGGCTACACCTTC
TRBV10-3	TRBJ2-7	TRBD1	.	CAIGTGSGEQYF	TGTGCCATTGGGACAGGGAGCGGCGAGCAGTACTTC
TRBV24-1	TRBJ2-2	TRBD1	.	CATSDSGQGNTGELFF	TGTGCCACCAGTGACTCCGGACAGGGTAACACCGGGGAGCTGTTTTTT
TRBV27	TRBJ1-6	.	once	CASSLGSGVSLYSPLHF	TGTGCCAGCAGTTTAGGTTCAGGAGTCAGTCTATATTCACCCCTCCACTTT
TRBV9	TRBJ1-1	.	few	CASSEGSEGVDTEAFF	TGTGCCAGCAGCGAGGGAAGCGAGGGAGTGGACACTGAAGCTTTCTTT
TRBV10-3	TRBJ2-1	TRBD2	.	CATGGGSSYNEQFF	TGTGCCACCGGTGGCGGGAGCTCCTACAATGAGCAGTTCTTC
TRBV23-1	TRBJ1-5	.	few	CASSQWKAGIHQPQHF	TGCGCCAGCAGTCAATGGAAGGCGGGTATCCATCAGCCCCAGCATTTT
TRBV6-2/TRBV6-3	TRBJ2-1	TRBD2	.	CASSRPGLAGLSSYNEQFF	TGTGCCAGCAGCAGACCGGGACTAGCGGGACTTAGCTCCTACAATGAGCAGTTCTTC
TRBV6-1	TRBJ1-5	.	.	CASSEAALYQPQHF	TGTGCCAGCAGTGAAGCGGCCCTGTATCAGCCCCAGCATTTT
TRBV9	TRBJ2-6	TRBD1	once	CASSVDVQGDGANVLTF	TGTGCCAGCAGCGTAGACGTACAGGGGGACGGGGCCAACGTCCTGACTTTC
TRBV7-2	TRBJ1-1	.	.	CASSSTMGRTEAFF	TGTGCCAGCAGCTCAACGATGGGGAGGACTGAAGCTTTCTTT